This T cell receptor (beta chain) was documented in a study of blood T cell repertoires in COVID-19. Sequencing used immunoSEQ multiplex PCR; TCRdb keeps in-frame clones, though not all of them. The data hold about 210,000 clones, with more than 75% observed a single time. The V end lost 4 bases, the J end lost 1 base, and 9 bases lay between the germline ends. The CDR3 sequence is 14 residues long. Germline CDR1 SGDLS, CDR2 YYNGEE. This sequence originates from a woman aged 40 to 55 with acute or convalescent COVID-19. Sequences were obtained from peripheral blood. The genes are TRBV9 and TRBJ1-5; D unclear. The CDR3 sequence: CASSPPGSNQPQHF. The CDR3 DNA is TGTGCCAGCAGCCCCCCGGGGAGCAATCAGCCCCAGCATTTT.